This T cell receptor (beta chain) was profiled in a study of a mutant IDH1 vaccine in newly diagnosed glioma. Overall study context: Treated patients had a mean age of approximately 40 years and a sex split that was roughly 60% male and 37.5% female. Patients had received radiotherapy, temozolomide, or both previously, most receiving both.

Sequencing used immunoSEQ multiplex PCR; TCRdb keeps in-frame clones, though not all of them. The table shows some 31,000 clones, with roughly 80% occurring only once. On this clone: Its specificity is unknown.

The time point denotes: week 47, end of study. The content of each vaccine dose was 300 ug of mutant IDH1 20-mer peptide, and topical imiquimod accompanied it. Germline V lookup: CDR1 KGHSH, CDR2 LQKENI. The junction had 12 bases not matched to a gene; V was cut back by 4 bases and J by 0 bases. CDR3 size: 17 residues. The chain combines TRBV18 with TRBJ2-7; 7 bases match TRBD1. Specimen: PBMCs, collected from a glioma patient whose treatment included an IDH1 peptide vaccine. The source of this sequence is a man younger than 40 with glioma. The DNA of the CDR3 is TGTGCCAGCTCACGGGGATGGGACAGCCGAAGCTCCTACGAGCAGTACTTC. Protein sequence: CASSRGWDSRSSYEQYF.